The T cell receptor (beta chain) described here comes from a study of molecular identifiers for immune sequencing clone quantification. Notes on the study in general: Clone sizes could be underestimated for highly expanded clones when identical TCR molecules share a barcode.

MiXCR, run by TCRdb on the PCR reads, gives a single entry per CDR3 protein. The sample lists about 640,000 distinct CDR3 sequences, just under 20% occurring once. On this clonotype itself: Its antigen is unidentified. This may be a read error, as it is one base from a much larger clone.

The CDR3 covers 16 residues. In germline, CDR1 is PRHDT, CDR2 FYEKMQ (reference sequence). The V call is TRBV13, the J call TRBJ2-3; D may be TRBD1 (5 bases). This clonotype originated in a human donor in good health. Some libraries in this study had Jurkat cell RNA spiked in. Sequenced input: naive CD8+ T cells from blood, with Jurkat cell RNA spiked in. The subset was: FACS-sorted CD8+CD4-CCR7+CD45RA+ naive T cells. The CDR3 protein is CASSSTSDSRTGTQYF. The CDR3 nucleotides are TGTGCCAGCAGCTCCACCTCAGACAGCCGCACAGGTACGCAGTATTTT.